These 5 T cell receptor beta chains came from one sample sequenced in a study of cytomegalovirus exposure and HLA in healthy donors. The PCR made use of 60 Vbeta and 13 Jbeta primers. The data were produced by immunoSEQ multiplex PCR, yet TCRdb's version contains in-frame clones alone and is incomplete. Seen here are around 130,000 clones, around 82% observed once, and the top ten hold around 10%. The source material was PBMCs. The receptors were gathered from a male donor in good health and CMV-seropositive.

CDR3 residues: CASSPGTGDGQPQHF. The CDR3 DNA reads as TGTGCCAGCAGCCCGGGGACAGGGGACGGGCAGCCCCAGCATTTT. V and J are TRBV5-4 and TRBJ1-5, with 10 bases that match TRBD1. Trimming at V came to 4 bases and at J to 7 bases, leaving 8 bases not matched to a gene. The CDR3 is made up of 15 amino acids. CDR1 SGHNT and CDR2 YYREEE come from the germline V gene (reference sequence). The full variable domain, completed using reference TRBV5-4 and TRBJ1-5, is ETGVTQSPTHLIKTRGQQVTLRCSSQSGHNTVSWYQQALGQGPQFIFQYYREEENGRGNFPPRFSGLQFPNYSSELNVNALELDDSALYLCASSPGTGDGQPQHFGDGTRLSIL.

A note on this clone: This sample includes further DNA sequences coding for the same CDR3. The gene calls are TRBV15 and TRBJ1-5; maybe TRBD1 (5 bases). The CDR3 has 14 amino acids. Germline loops: CDR1 LNHNV, CDR2 YYDKDF (reference sequence). V lost 1 base and J 4 bases, leaving 8 bases between the germline ends. The CDR3 coding sequence is TGTGCCACCAGCAGAGGACAGTTGAATCAGCCCCAGCATTTT. The encoded protein is CATSRGQLNQPQHF.

The V gene is TRBV6-5, the J gene TRBJ2-7, with TRBD1 as a possible D gene (5 bases). CDR1 is MNHEY and CDR2 is SVGAGI in the germline V gene. There are 14 residues in the CDR3. Between the trimmed V and J ends, which lost 2 bases and 5 bases, there was a span of 13 bases. This CDR3 reads CASSYRDLGDEQYF. CDR3 nucleotide sequence: TGTGCCAGCAGTTACAGAGATCTAGGGGACGAGCAGTACTTC.

The chain has TRBV25-1 and TRBJ2-3; 7 positions match TRBD2. CDR3 size: 15 residues. CDR1 and CDR2 (germline): MGHDK, SYGVNS. The J segment lost 3 bases and the V segment lost 2 bases, leaving 5 bases of the junction unmatched. CDR3 loop: CASSERGRGTDTQYF. The DNA for the CDR3 is TGTGCCAGCAGTGAACGCGGGAGAGGAACAGATACGCAGTATTTT.

The chain has TRBV11-2 and TRBJ1-4; unclear D gene. This CDR3 is built from 12 residues. The V gene's germline CDR1 is SGHAT and CDR2 FQNNGV. V was shortened by 0 bases and J by 10 bases, with 6 bases between the two germline ends. The CDR3 sequence: CASSLETRKLFF. DNA for the CDR3: TGTGCCAGCAGCTTAGAAACCAGAAAACTGTTTTTT.